These T cell receptor beta chains were read from a single sample in a study of blood T cell repertoires in COVID-19. This table comes from immunoSEQ multiplex PCR, and its TCRdb copy is limited to in-frame clones, with some not included. The repertoire holds 150,000 to 200,000 clones, with about 85% as singletons. Material: peripheral blood. Receptor source: a woman in her 70s with COVID-19, enrolled during active disease. The CDR3 runs from the conserved cysteine through the conserved F or W. A D gene is named only where the DNA matches it firmly.

v_call	d_call	j_call	cdr3_length	cdr3_aa
TRBV19	TRBD2	TRBJ2-1	19	CASSIDTLLAGDLDNEQFF
TRBV7-2	TRBD1	TRBJ2-5	14	CASSLGTGFKTQYF
TRBV28	.	TRBJ2-1	14	CASSLDRNGNEQFF
TRBV7-8	TRBD1	TRBJ1-1	16	CASSPRQGAGGTEAFF
TRBV29-1	TRBD1	TRBJ2-7	14	CSVLHRDSSYEQYF
TRBV5-1	TRBD1	TRBJ2-7	15	CASSLGTGEGSEQYF
TRBV28	.	TRBJ1-5	13	CASISGGNQPQHF
TRBV24-1	.	TRBJ2-3	14	CATSDRRRGDTQYF
TRBV18	.	TRBJ2-7	14	CASSPGAPAHEQYF
TRBV10-3	.	TRBJ2-1	16	CAISELGGLTYNEQFF
TRBV6-5	TRBD2	TRBJ2-2	15	CASKSGGPYTGELFF
TRBV7-9	TRBD1	TRBJ1-3	19	CASSSFPGQGKRSGNTIYF
TRBV13	.	TRBJ2-1	16	CASSLWGGGNENEQFF
TRBV28	TRBD2	TRBJ2-5	18	CASSFLRTSGGSKETQYF
TRBV7-9	.	TRBJ1-2	12	CASSLDLYGYTF
TRBV18	.	TRBJ1-6	16	CASSYDRGSYNSPLHF
TRBV5-1	.	TRBJ1-1	13	CASSLAAGREAFF
TRBV5-8	TRBD1	TRBJ1-1	15	CASSLDPRGRTEAFF
TRBV7-3	TRBD1	TRBJ2-1	16	CASSFDMTGGDNEQFF
TRBV6-2/TRBV6-3	.	TRBJ1-1	13	CASSQLREDPAFF
TRBV27	TRBD2	TRBJ2-2	16	CASRRYQREGVGELFF
TRBV24-1	TRBD2	TRBJ2-1	13	CATSTAGYNEQFF
TRBV2	.	TRBJ1-5	13	CASSGAGNRPQHF
TRBV30	TRBD2	TRBJ2-5	12	CAWSGGSETQYF
TRBV5-1	.	TRBJ1-1	14	CASSAVTGSPEAFF
TRBV9	.	TRBJ2-2	14	CASSVESGSGELFF
TRBV5-1	.	TRBJ2-6	16	CASSSLERSGANVLTF
TRBV5-1	.	TRBJ2-5	15	CASSLSSLGGETQYF
TRBV19	TRBD1	TRBJ2-3	15	CASSETGERADTQYF
TRBV27	TRBD2	TRBJ2-3	19	CASSALPLAGVMVPDTQYF
TRBV19	TRBD1	TRBJ2-1	16	CASSRETGGLYNEQFF
TRBV4-2	.	TRBJ1-1	15	CASSQSGVTGTEAFF
TRBV6-5	.	TRBJ1-2	10	CAIHQTGYTF
TRBV5-6	.	TRBJ1-2	11	CASSFLGGYTF
TRBV28	.	TRBJ1-4	16	CASSYQGLATNEKLFF
TRBV5-4	.	TRBJ2-1	16	CASTPGGLRSYNEQFF
TRBV5-8	.	TRBJ2-7	12	CASSWRGSEQYF
TRBV27	TRBD2	TRBJ2-5	14	CASSLRGREETQYF
TRBV6-5	.	TRBJ1-1	12	CASSQGLAEAFF
TRBV24-1	TRBD2	TRBJ2-3	15	CATASGGSGTDTQYF
TRBV12-3/TRBV12-4	.	TRBJ1-1	12	CASGQLNTEAFF
TRBV19	.	TRBJ2-1	14	CASRNSGARNEQFF
TRBV29-1	.	TRBJ2-3	14	CSAGTVRGREIGYF
TRBV28	TRBD2	TRBJ2-1	15	CASSEAGASFNEQFF
TRBV12-5	.	TRBJ2-3	14	CASGPTAYTDTQYF
TRBV28	.	TRBJ1-6	18	CASRSAGSGGIRNSPLHF
TRBV5-8	.	TRBJ1-4	14	CASSSWGLNEKLFF
TRBV4-1	TRBD2	TRBJ2-2	17	CASSQAAGGLNTGELFF
TRBV7-2	.	TRBJ1-5	15	CASSLVPGPNQPQHF
TRBV18	.	TRBJ1-1	13	CASFATANTEAFF
TRBV27	TRBD2	TRBJ2-2	18	CASSFRLAGGMNTGELFF
TRBV28	TRBD2	TRBJ2-1	15	CASSPGGGMDNEQFF
TRBV27	TRBD2	TRBJ2-7	15	CATKRKRGESYEQYF